This T cell receptor beta chain derives from a study of CD8+ T cells in alopecia areata. For the study at large: Patients took tofacitinib for 6 to 18 months, followed by 6 drug-free months. Study findings and constraints: Affected lesional scalp, above all in alopecia totalis/universalis, was more clonal than normal scalp.

Alopecia areata patients provided lesional scalp punch biopsies and peripheral blood. Only one count was recorded for this clone. As yet, its antigen is unknown. Other DNA sequences in the same sample also yield this CDR3. Extracted RNA was reverse transcribed into cDNA, the sequencing template. The method was immunoSEQ multiplex PCR; TCRdb's version includes in-frame clones alone and lacks a portion of them. The table has 150,000 to 200,000 clones, around three fifths seen once. The germline V gene encodes CDR1 SQVTM and CDR2 ANQGSEA. The CDR3 has 12 residues. V lost 7 bases and J lost 0, with 9 bases in between.

The chain links TRBV29-1 to TRBJ1-1; D might be TRBD1 (5 bases). This TCR was sampled from a human donor with alopecia areata. This material consisted of CD4+ T cells sorted from blood, taken at week 0. The CDR3 sequence: CSGRQLNTEAFF. CDR3 coding DNA: TGCAGCGGTCGACAGTTGAACACTGAAGCTTTCTTT.